These 7 T cell receptor beta chains came from one sample sequenced in a study of T cell responses to AZD1222 COVID-19 vaccine (dated by TCRdb to about 2021). The sample's time point, from its label and the paper: about 28 days (+/-7) after the second vaccine dose. Library prep was done by the immunoSEQ multiplex PCR assay. TCRdb limited this immuneACCESS table to in-frame rearrangements with V and J called. A share of clones is missing; checked studies link under half to unresolved V genes, and the rest is unexplained. The sample table holds roughly 120,000 clones, of which about nine tenths were seen once. The ten largest clones represent roughly 2.7% of the sample. Specimen: peripheral blood, collected 28 days after the second AZD1222 dose. The receptors stem from an adult who received the AZD1222 COVID-19 vaccine.

V is TRBV11-2 and J is TRBJ2-1; no clear D. The ends were cut back, 5 bases at V and 6 bases at J, with 5 bases in the middle. In germline, CDR1 is SGHAT, CDR2 FQNNGV. The CDR3 extends over 11 amino acids. CDR3 sequence: CASSNVNEQFF. The CDR3, as DNA: TGTGCCAGCAGCAACGTCAATGAGCAGTTCTTC.

V gene TRBV28 combines with J gene TRBJ1-2; D ambiguous. Trimming pared 7 bases from V and 4 bases from J, leaving 13 bases between. The V gene's germline CDR1 is MDHEN and CDR2 SYDVKM. This CDR3 contains 13 residues. The CDR3 sequence: CASTDRARYGYTF. The DNA of the CDR3 is TGTGCCAGCACCGACCGGGCTCGCTATGGCTACACCTTC.

This clone is a singleton in its sample. V usage is TRBV19 and J usage is TRBJ2-6, with 8 positions matching TRBD1. This CDR3 is 15 amino acids long. Trimming at V came to 10 bases and at J to 4 bases, leaving 9 bases not matched to a gene. CDR1 is LNHDA and CDR2 is SQIVND in the germline V gene (reference sequence). The CDR3 loop reads CATYNRGSGANVLTF. As DNA, the CDR3 is TGTGCCACCTATAACAGGGGGTCCGGGGCCAACGTCCTGACTTTC.

This chain connects TRBV6-2 or TRBV6-3 to TRBJ2-7, with unresolved D. The CDR3 totals 14 residues. V was clipped by 5 bases and J by 9 bases, with 20 bases between them. Germline V lookup: CDR1 MNHEY, CDR2 SVGEGT. CDR3 sequence (DNA): TGTGCCAGCAGTCAAGCCCGTGGGGTGTCGGCGCAGTACTTC. Translated, it gives CASSQARGVSAQYF.

J is TRBJ1-2 and V is TRBV7-3, with D unclear. The germline gives CDR1 SGHTA, CDR2 FQGTGA. CDR3 length: 14 amino acids. V was pared by 3 bases and J by 3 bases, with 11 bases between. The CDR3 region has the DNA TGTGCCAGCAGCTTGGACCGAGGCGACTATGGCTACACCTTC. This encodes CASSLDRGDYGYTF.

The V call is TRBV3-1 (or the pseudogene TRBV3-2), the J call TRBJ1-1; D remains ambiguous. Looked up from germline, CDR1 is LGHDT and CDR2 is YNNKEL (reference sequence). The CDR3 is 13 residues long. The germline V and J ends were trimmed by 1 base and 1 base, with 4 bases remaining between them. This CDR3 is CASSQGGNTEAFF. In DNA, the CDR3 is TGTGCCAGCAGCCAAGGGGGGAACACTGAAGCTTTCTTT.

This clone was recorded a few times. J is TRBJ1-3 and V is TRBV6-5; D remains ambiguous. Trimming pared 2 bases from V and 4 bases from J, leaving 12 bases between. The CDR3 is made up of 15 amino acids. The germline V gene has CDR1 MNHEY and CDR2 SVGAGI. Written as DNA, the CDR3 is TGTGCCAGCAGTTACCGGCAAGGAGCAGGAAACACCATATATTTT. Its protein product is CASSYRQGAGNTIYF.